These 24 T cell receptor beta chains originate from one sample sequenced in a study of cytomegalovirus exposure and HLA in healthy donors. The PCR was carried out with 60 Vbeta primers and 13 Jbeta primers. Method: immunoSEQ multiplex PCR; TCRdb's copy keeps in-frame clones and lacks some. The data show some 130,000 clones, less than 85% seen once. Input material: PBMCs. These receptors were collected from a woman in her 50s in good health and CMV-seropositive.

This clone was seen a single time. The chain has TRBV5-5 and TRBJ1-2; TRBD1 aligns across 10 bases. Germline V gene data show CDR1 as SGHKS and CDR2 as YYEKEE (reference sequence). The CDR3 has 18 amino acids. V gave up 4 bases and J gave up 2 bases; unmatched junction bases: 14. DNA of the CDR3: TGTGCCAGCAGCCCGAAGACCGGGACAGGGGTGAGAAACTATGGCTACACCTTC. It translates to CASSPKTGTGVRNYGYTF.

The CDR3 here is CASSQDFSLAGDEQYF. The DNA of the CDR3 is TGTGCCAGCAGCCAAGATTTTTCACTAGCGGGGGACGAGCAGTACTTC. The J gene is TRBJ2-7, the V gene TRBV4-2; 11 nucleotides agree with TRBD2. Looked up from germline, CDR1 is LGHNA and CDR2 is YNFKEQ. The CDR3 is 16 residues long. The trim removed 0 bases at V and 5 bases at J, leaving 6 bases unmatched.

The chain is built from TRBV27 and TRBJ2-2; 11 nucleotides agree with TRBD1. This CDR3 is built from 15 residues. J gave up 5 bases and V 6 bases, and 5 bases lay outside the gene matches. Germline V gene sequence: CDR1 MNHEY, CDR2 SMNVEV (reference sequence). CDR3 in DNA: TGTGCCAGCAGAGGGACAGGGGGTAGGACCGGGGAGCTGTTTTTT. It yields the protein CASRGTGGRTGELFF.

The chain recombines TRBV28 with TRBJ1-2; D might be TRBD1 (5 bases). The CDR3 contains 13 residues. Trimming took 9 bases from V and 3 from J, leaving 14 bases between them. Germline V CDR1 and CDR2: MDHEN, SYDVKM. The CDR3 loop is CASTAGRDYGYTF. Written as DNA, the CDR3 is TGTGCCAGTACCGCGGGACGGGACTATGGCTACACCTTC.

CDR3 residues: CASSRLAGQSTDTQYF. CDR3 coding DNA: TGTGCCAGTAGTAGACTAGCGGGGCAGAGCACAGATACGCAGTATTTT. The chain joins TRBV19 to TRBJ2-3; 11 positions agree with TRBD2. The germline CDR1 and CDR2 sequences are LNHDA and SQIVND (reference sequence). V shed 4 bases, J shed 0 bases, and the junction held 3 bases outside the gene matches. CDR3 length equals 16 residues. Full variable domain (missing parts from reference TRBV19 and TRBJ2-3): DGGITQSPKYLFRKEGQNVTLSCEQNLNHDAMYWYRQDPGQGLRLIYYSQIVNDFQKGDIAEGYSVSREKKESFPLTVTSAQKNPTAFYLCASSRLAGQSTDTQYFGPGTRLTVL.

This clone was found once. The V call is TRBV5-1, the J call TRBJ2-1, with D uncertain. Between the trimmed V and J ends, which lost 0 bases and 0 bases, there was a span of 7 bases. Germline assignment: CDR1 SGHRS and CDR2 YFSETQ. The CDR3 has 15 amino acids. CDR3 amino acids: CASSLDGSSYNEQFF. The CDR3 DNA reads as TGCGCCAGCAGCTTGGATGGCAGCTCCTACAATGAGCAGTTCTTC.

CDR3 loop: CASSLTGGDEKLFF. The CDR3 nucleotides are TGTGCCAGCAGCCTGACAGGGGGAGACGAAAAACTGTTTTTT. The genes are TRBV7-2 and TRBJ1-4; 9 bases match TRBD1. The V gene's germline CDR1 is SGHTA and CDR2 FQGNSA. V lost 5 bases to trimming and J lost 8 bases; unmatched junction nucleotides: 6. The CDR3 sequence is 14 residues long. Complete variable domain (other parts from reference TRBV7-2 and TRBJ1-4): GAGVSQSPSNKVTEKGKDVELRCDPISGHTALYWYRQSLGQGLEFLIYFQGNSAPDKSGLPSDRFSAERTGGSVSTLTIQRTQQEDSAVYLCASSLTGGDEKLFFGSGTQLSVL.

The chain uses TRBV30 and TRBJ1-2; D not resolved. The CDR3 is 12 residues long. CDR1 is GTSNPN, CDR2 SVGIG, per germline (reference sequence). V was cut by 3 bases and J by 6 bases, with 11 bases left in between. In DNA form, the CDR3 reads TGTGCCTGGAGGGGCACTCCGAATGGCTACACCTTC. It encodes CAWRGTPNGYTF.

The chain carries TRBV6-5 and TRBJ2-7; 9 positions match TRBD1. This CDR3 is 14 amino acids long. CDR1 and CDR2 (germline): MNHEY, SVGAGI. The V gene end was trimmed by 7 bases and the J gene end by 5 bases; junction bases not matched to a gene: 9. In DNA, the CDR3 is TGTGCCAGCACCAGGGACAGGGTAGTTGACGAGCAGTACTTC. It specifies CASTRDRVVDEQYF.

The chain uses TRBV28 and TRBJ1-5; D call uncertain. The germline gives CDR1 MDHEN, CDR2 SYDVKM. The CDR3 runs 12 residues. The V gene lost 4 bases and the J gene lost 4 bases, with 5 bases spanning the gap. CDR3 sequence reads: CASSWRNQPQHF. The CDR3 region has the DNA TGTGCCAGCAGTTGGCGGAATCAGCCCCAGCATTTT.

A single count supports this clone. The chain employs TRBV9 and TRBJ2-3, with D hard to call. The V gene's germline CDR1 is SGDLS and CDR2 YYNGEE. This CDR3 is 14 amino acids long. V shed 0 bases and J shed 5 bases, with 10 bases lying between them. DNA of the CDR3: TGTGCCAGCAGCGTAGCCAGGTTTAGAGATACGCAGTATTTT. Translation gives CASSVARFRDTQYF. Supplemented by reference TRBV9 and TRBJ2-3, the full variable domain reads DSGVTQTPKHLITATGQRVTLRCSPRSGDLSVYWYQQSLDQGLQFLIQYYNGEERAKGNILERFSAQQFPDLHSELNLSSLELGDSALYFCASSVARFRDTQYFGPGTRLTVL.

The V call is TRBV12-5, the J call TRBJ2-7; D unclear. Per the germline V gene, CDR1 is LGHNT and CDR2 is FRNRAP. Trimming left V 7 bases short and J 2 bases short, with 15 bases between. The CDR3 runs to 14 residues. This CDR3 is CASANAPGTYEQYF. CDR3 nucleotide sequence: TGTGCTAGTGCTAACGCACCAGGAACCTACGAGCAGTACTTC.

The genes are TRBV5-1 and TRBJ2-5, with 7 bases matching TRBD2. J was trimmed by 11 bases and V by 2 bases; bases with no gene match: 12. The germline V gene has CDR1 SGHRS and CDR2 YFSETQ. The CDR3 totals 14 residues. The CDR3 DNA follows: TGCGCCAGCAGCTTCAGGGAGGGAGTAGGGGAGCAGTACTTC. Encoded protein: CASSFREGVGEQYF.

The chain joins TRBV19 to TRBJ1-5, with 8 bases matching TRBD1. The CDR3 sequence is 17 residues long. V trimming: 4 bases; J trimming: 2 bases; junction bases outside the gene matches: 10. CDR1 LNHDA and CDR2 SQIVND come from the germline V gene (reference sequence). The CDR3, as DNA: TGTGCCAGTAGTACGTCGCAGGGGGCGCAGGGCAATCAGCCCCAGCATTTT. This translates into CASSTSQGAQGNQPQHF.

The rearrangement uses TRBV19 and TRBJ2-3; 7 bases line up with TRBD2. The CDR3 is 15 amino acids. V shed 10 bases and J 2 bases; nucleotides not matched to a gene: 12. Germline-derived CDR1 and CDR2 are LNHDA and SQIVND (reference sequence). The CDR3 sequence: CATNDIAGNTDTQYF. The CDR3 bases are TGTGCCACTAACGACATAGCGGGTAACACAGATACGCAGTATTTT.

This clone appeared a few times. J is TRBJ2-1 and V is TRBV5-1; TRBD2 agrees at 10 bases. Germline V CDR1 and CDR2: SGHRS, YFSETQ. The J segment lost 6 bases and the V segment lost 0 bases, leaving 9 bases of the junction unmatched. The CDR3 covers 17 residues. CDR3 DNA: TGCGCCAGCAGCTTGGTTCTAGCGGGGGATATAAGCAATGAGCAGTTCTTC. As protein: CASSLVLAGDISNEQFF.

V and J are TRBV5-1 and TRBJ1-3; a weak D match, TRBD1 (5 bases). Trimming stripped 7 bases from V and 8 bases from J, with 19 bases between. Germline loops: CDR1 SGHRS, CDR2 YFSETQ. This CDR3 has 14 amino acids. CDR3 nucleotides: TGCGCCAGCCGGGGACTCCCCCGAGGGGACACCATATATTTT. Translating it yields CASRGLPRGDTIYF.

This chain uses TRBV5-1 with TRBJ2-3; TRBD2 matches 7 bases. Trimming took 4 bases from V and 1 from J; bases not matched to a gene: 9. The CDR3 spans 16 residues. CDR1 is SGHRS and CDR2 is YFSETQ in the germline V gene. The CDR3 DNA is TGCGCCAGCAGCCTGCTCGGGGGGTGGGGCACAGATACGCAGTATTTT. Translated, it gives CASSLLGGWGTDTQYF. Variable domain in full (rest from reference TRBV5-1 and TRBJ2-3): KAGVTQTPRYLIKTRGQQVTLSCSPISGHRSVSWYQQTPGQGLQFLFEYFSETQRNKGNFPGRFSGRQFSNSRSEMNVSTLELGDSALYLCASSLLGGWGTDTQYFGPGTRLTVL.

In this sample, this clone turned up a few times. The genes are TRBV6-6 and TRBJ2-1; TRBD2 matches 9 bases. This CDR3 region has 14 residues. J gave up 6 bases and V 0 bases, and 0 bases lay outside the gene matches. Per the germline V gene, CDR1 is MNHNY and CDR2 is SVGAGI (reference sequence). This CDR3 is CASSYSTSGNEQFF. DNA of the CDR3: TGTGCCAGCAGTTACTCGACTAGCGGCAATGAGCAGTTCTTC.

The CDR3 here is CACPGGSTDTQYF. The CDR3 bases are TGTGCCTGCCCGGGGGGGAGCACAGATACGCAGTATTTT. V is TRBV30 and J is TRBJ2-3; 8 positions match TRBD2. This CDR3 comprises 13 residues. Germline V CDR1 and CDR2: GTSNPN, SVGIG (reference sequence). V lost 6 bases and J lost 0; bases outside the gene matches: 2.

The chain carries TRBV6-1 and TRBJ1-5; TRBD1 matches at 9 bases. Trimming took 0 bases from V and 7 from J; bases not matched to a gene: 10. CDR3 length: 17 residues. The germline CDR1 and CDR2 sequences are MNHNS and SASEGT. The CDR3 is CASSEAAGQGFNQPQHF. The CDR3, as DNA: TGTGCCAGCAGTGAAGCCGCGGGACAGGGTTTTAACCAGCCCCAGCATTTT.

On this clone itself: This same CDR3 is encoded by further DNA sequences in the sample. The V and J genes are TRBV5-1 and TRBJ1-1; D call uncertain. Germline lookup yields CDR1 SGHRS and CDR2 YFSETQ. CDR3 length equals 14 residues. Trimming shortened V by 0 bases and J by 0 bases, and 6 bases separated the two germline ends. The CDR3 nucleotides read TGCGCCAGCAGCTTGGGTACAGTGAACACTGAAGCTTTCTTT. Translated, it gives CASSLGTVNTEAFF. The full variable domain, rest sourced from reference TRBV5-1 and TRBJ1-1, is KAGVTQTPRYLIKTRGQQVTLSCSPISGHRSVSWYQQTPGQGLQFLFEYFSETQRNKGNFPGRFSGRQFSNSRSEMNVSTLELGDSALYLCASSLGTVNTEAFFGQGTRLTVV.

The chain employs TRBV7-8 and TRBJ1-5; 9 bases are shared with TRBD1. The V gene's germline CDR1 is SGHVS and CDR2 FQNEAQ. The V segment lost 5 bases and the J segment 0 bases; nucleotides outside the gene matches: 8. This CDR3 has 17 residues. CDR3 in DNA: TGTGCCAGCAGCCCCGACAGGGGGAAGATTAGCAATCAGCCCCAGCATTTT. Encoded protein: CASSPDRGKISNQPQHF. Full variable domain (missing parts from reference TRBV7-8 and TRBJ1-5): GAGVSQSPRYKVAKRGQDVALRCDPISGHVSLFWYQQALGQGPEFLTYFQNEAQLDKSGLPSDRFFAERPEGSVSTLKIQRTQQEDSAVYLCASSPDRGKISNQPQHFGDGTRLSIL.

The DNA for the CDR3 is TGTGCCAGCAGTTTGGGCGGGGTTGGTCAGCCCCAGCATTTT. Amino acids: CASSLGGVGQPQHF. The chain is built from TRBV28 and TRBJ1-5; D is undetermined. CDR3 length: 14 amino acids. Germline V gene sequence: CDR1 MDHEN, CDR2 SYDVKM. V lost 3 bases and J lost 6, with 12 bases in between.